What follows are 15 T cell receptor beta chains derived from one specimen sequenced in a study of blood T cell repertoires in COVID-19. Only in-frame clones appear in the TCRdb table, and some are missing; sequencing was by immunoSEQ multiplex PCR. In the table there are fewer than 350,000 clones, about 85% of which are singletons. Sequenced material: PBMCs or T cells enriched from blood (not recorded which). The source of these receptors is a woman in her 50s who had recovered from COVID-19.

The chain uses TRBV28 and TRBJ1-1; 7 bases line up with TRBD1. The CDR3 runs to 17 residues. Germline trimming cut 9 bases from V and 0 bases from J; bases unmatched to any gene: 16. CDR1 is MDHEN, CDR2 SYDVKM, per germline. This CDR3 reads CASSTQGRGGMNTEAFF. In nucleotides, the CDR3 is TGTGCCAGTAGCACACAGGGGCGAGGTGGCATGAACACTGAAGCTTTCTTT.

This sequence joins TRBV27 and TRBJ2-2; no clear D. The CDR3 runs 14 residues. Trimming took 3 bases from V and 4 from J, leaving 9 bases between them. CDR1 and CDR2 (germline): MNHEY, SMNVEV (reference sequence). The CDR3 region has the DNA TGTGCCAGCAGTTTGAGCATAAGCACCGGGGAGCTGTTTTTT. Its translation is CASSLSISTGELFF.

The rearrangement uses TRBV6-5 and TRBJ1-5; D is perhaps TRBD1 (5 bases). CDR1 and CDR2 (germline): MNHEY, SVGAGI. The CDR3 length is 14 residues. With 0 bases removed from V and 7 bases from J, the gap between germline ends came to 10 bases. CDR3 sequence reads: CASSYSGAGQPQHF. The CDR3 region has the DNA TGTGCCAGCAGTTACTCTGGGGCGGGGCAGCCCCAGCATTTT.

The CDR3 coding sequence is TGCAGCGTTGAACGAGGGTTCTATGGCTACACCTTC. Protein product: CSVERGFYGYTF. This chain uses TRBV29-1 with TRBJ1-2; D uncertain. The ends were cut back, 2 bases at V and 4 bases at J, with 8 bases in the middle. CDR3 size: 12 residues. CDR1 and CDR2 from the germline V gene are SQVTM and ANQGSEA.

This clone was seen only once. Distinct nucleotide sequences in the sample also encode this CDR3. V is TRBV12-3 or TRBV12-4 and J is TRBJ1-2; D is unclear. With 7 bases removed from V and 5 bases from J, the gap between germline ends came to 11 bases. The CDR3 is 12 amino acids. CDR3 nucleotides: TGTGCCAGCACGACGGGAGGATATGGCTACACCTTC. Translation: CASTTGGYGYTF.

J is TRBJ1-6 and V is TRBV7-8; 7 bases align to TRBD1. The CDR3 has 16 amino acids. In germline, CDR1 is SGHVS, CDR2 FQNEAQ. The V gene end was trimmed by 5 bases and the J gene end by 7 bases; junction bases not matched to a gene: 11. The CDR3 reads CASSMRTGGTNSPLHF. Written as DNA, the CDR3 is TGTGCCAGCAGCATGAGGACAGGTGGGACGAATTCACCCCTCCACTTT.

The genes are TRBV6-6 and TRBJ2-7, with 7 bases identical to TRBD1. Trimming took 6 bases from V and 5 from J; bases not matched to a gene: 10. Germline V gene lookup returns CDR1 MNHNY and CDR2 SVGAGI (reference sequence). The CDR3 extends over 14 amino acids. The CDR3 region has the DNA TGTGCCAGCAGGAGACAGGGAGAAAGGAACGAGCAGTACTTC. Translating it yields CASRRQGERNEQYF.

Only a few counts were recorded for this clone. The CDR3, as DNA: TGTGCCAGCAGCTTTCAGTGGAACACCGGGGAGCTGTTTTTT. Residues: CASSFQWNTGELFF. This chain uses TRBV7-9 with TRBJ2-2, with D uncertain. Germline V gene sequence: CDR1 SEHNR, CDR2 FQNEAQ (reference sequence). Trimming pared 3 bases from V and 1 base from J, leaving 6 bases between. There are 14 residues in the CDR3.

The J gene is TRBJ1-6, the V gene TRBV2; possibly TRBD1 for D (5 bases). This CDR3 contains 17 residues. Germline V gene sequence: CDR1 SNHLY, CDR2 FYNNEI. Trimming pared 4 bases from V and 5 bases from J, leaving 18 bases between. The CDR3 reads CASSGPGRNVNNSPLHF. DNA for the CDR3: TGTGCCAGCAGTGGTCCAGGGCGGAACGTAAATAATTCACCCCTCCACTTT. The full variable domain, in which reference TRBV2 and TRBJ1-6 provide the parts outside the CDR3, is EPEVTQTPSHQVTQMGQEVILRCVPISNHLYFYWYRQILGQKVEFLVSFYNNEISEKSEIFDDQFSVERPDGSNFTLKIRSTKLEDSAMYFCASSGPGRNVNNSPLHFGNGTRLTVT.

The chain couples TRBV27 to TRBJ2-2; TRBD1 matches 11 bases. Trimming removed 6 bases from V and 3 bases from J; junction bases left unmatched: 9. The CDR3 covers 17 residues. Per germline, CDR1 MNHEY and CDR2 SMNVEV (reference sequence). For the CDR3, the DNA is TGTGCCAGCAGACTATGGACAGGGGGCGGTGACACCGGGGAGCTGTTTTTT. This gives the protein CASRLWTGGGDTGELFF.

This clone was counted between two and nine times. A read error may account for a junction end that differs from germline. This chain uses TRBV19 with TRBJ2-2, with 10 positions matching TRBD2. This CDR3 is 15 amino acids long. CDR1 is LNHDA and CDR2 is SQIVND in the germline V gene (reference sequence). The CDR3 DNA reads TGTGCCAGTAGTGTTACTAGCGGGAACGCCGGGGAGCTGTTTTTT. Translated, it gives CASSVTSGNAGELFF. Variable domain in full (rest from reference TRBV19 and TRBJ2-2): DGGITQSPKYLFRKEGQNVTLSCEQNLNHDAMYWYRQDPGQGLRLIYYSQIVNDFQKGDIAEGYSVSREKKESFPLTVTSAQKNPTAFYLCASSVTSGNAGELFFGEGSRLTVL.

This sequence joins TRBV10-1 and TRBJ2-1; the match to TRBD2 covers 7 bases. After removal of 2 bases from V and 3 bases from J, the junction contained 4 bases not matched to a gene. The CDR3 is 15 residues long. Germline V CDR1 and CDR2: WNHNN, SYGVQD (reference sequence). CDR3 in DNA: TGCGCCAGCAGTGAGGCCGGGGAGGGCTACAATGAGCAGTTCTTC. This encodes CASSEAGEGYNEQFF.

CDR3 DNA: TGTGCCAGCAGAAGGCAGGACACTGAAGCTTTCTTT. Encoded protein: CASRRQDTEAFF. The chain combines TRBV7-3 with TRBJ1-1; no clear D. Between the trimmed V and J ends, which lost 6 bases and 3 bases, there was a span of 8 bases. Germline V gene data show CDR1 as SGHTA and CDR2 as FQGTGA. This CDR3 is 12 amino acids long.

The CDR3 DNA is TGCGCCAGCAGCCAAGATCGTGGACTAGCGGGAGGGCTGCAAGAGACCCAGTACTTC. Residues: CASSQDRGLAGGLQETQYF. This rearrangement joins TRBV4-1 to TRBJ2-5, with 15 bases lining up with TRBD2. The ends lost 0 bases at V and 2 bases at J; junction bases unmatched: 7. This CDR3 is 19 amino acids long. Germline V lookup: CDR1 MGHRA, CDR2 YSYEKL.

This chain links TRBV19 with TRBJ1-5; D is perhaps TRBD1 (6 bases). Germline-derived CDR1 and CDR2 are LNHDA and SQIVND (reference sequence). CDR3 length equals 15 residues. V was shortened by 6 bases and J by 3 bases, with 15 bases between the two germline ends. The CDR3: CASSTQGSYNQPQHF. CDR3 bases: TGTGCCAGTAGCACCCAGGGGTCGTACAATCAGCCCCAGCATTTT.